The rows below give T cell receptor beta chains drawn from one sample of a study of blood T cell repertoires in COVID-19. Clones were read by immunoSEQ multiplex PCR, and TCRdb kept only the in-frame ones, dropping some. The table shows roughly 24,000 clones, with more than 70% occurring only once. The sequenced material came from peripheral blood. The origin of the receptors is a human donor in a cohort sampled during active COVID-19. CDR3s include the opening cysteine and the closing phenylalanine or tryptophan. A D gene is named only where the DNA matches it firmly. Clone size appears in some rows only: once, few, many, or a class for an expanded clone.

d_gene	v_gene	j_gene	abundance	CDR3aa	CDR3nt
NA	TRBV3-1/TRBV3-2	TRBJ1-1	NA	CASSPLALANTEAFF	TGTGCCAGCAGCCCCCTCGCCTTGGCAAACACTGAAGCTTTCTTT
NA	TRBV5-4	TRBJ1-2	NA	CASNLAGAEGYTF	TGTGCCAGCAACTTGGCAGGGGCGGAGGGCTACACCTTC
NA	TRBV29-1	TRBJ2-5	NA	CSGEIETQYF	TGCAGCGGAGAAATAGAGACCCAGTACTTC
TRBD2	TRBV6-2/TRBV6-3	TRBJ2-7	NA	CASSRTSGGSYEQYF	TGTGCCAGCAGCCGAACTAGCGGGGGCTCCTACGAGCAGTACTTC
NA	TRBV25-1	TRBJ2-7	once	CASSRNRDEQYF	TGTGCCAGCAGCAGGAACAGGGACGAGCAGTACTTC
TRBD1	TRBV4-2	TRBJ2-2	once	CASSQEDTGTGPTGELFF	TGTGCCAGCAGCCAAGAAGATACCGGGACAGGCCCCACCGGGGAGCTGTTTTTT
NA	TRBV12-3/TRBV12-4	TRBJ2-3	NA	CASSLVGNTQYF	TGTGCCAGCAGTTTAGTCGGGAATACGCAGTATTTT
NA	TRBV15	TRBJ1-5	NA	CATSRDWGGQGQPQHF	TGTGCCACCAGCAGAGATTGGGGCGGCCAGGGACAGCCCCAGCATTTT
TRBD1	TRBV5-6	TRBJ1-2	once	CASSLGQGQGDYGYTF	TGTGCCAGCAGCTTGGGGCAAGGACAGGGGGACTATGGCTACACCTTC
NA	TRBV27	TRBJ2-2	NA	CASSYLGQSGELFF	TGTGCCAGCAGTTATCTCGGACAGTCCGGGGAGCTGTTTTTT
NA	TRBV28	TRBJ2-6	NA	CASSYPGEGGSGANVLTF	TGTGCCAGCAGTTACCCCGGAGAAGGGGGCTCTGGGGCCAACGTCCTGACTTTC
TRBD1	TRBV29-1	TRBJ1-1	NA	CSWNRGQGTEAFF	TGCAGCTGGAACAGGGGGCAGGGGACTGAAGCTTTCTTT
TRBD2	TRBV25-1	TRBJ2-1	NA	CASSLSMGLAGYNEQFF	TGTGCCAGCAGCCTTTCGATGGGACTAGCGGGTTACAATGAGCAGTTCTTC
TRBD2	TRBV7-6	TRBJ2-2	NA	CASRGTETSGSFAGELFF	TGTGCCAGCAGGGGGACTGAGACTAGCGGGAGTTTCGCCGGGGAGCTGTTTTTT
NA	TRBV7-6	TRBJ2-1	NA	CASSPVNEQFF	TGTGCCAGCAGCCCGGTCAATGAGCAGTTCTTC
NA	TRBV28	TRBJ1-2	NA	CASKTGGGYGYTF	TGTGCCAGCAAAACTGGGGGAGGCTATGGCTACACCTTC
TRBD1	TRBV19	TRBJ1-3	NA	CASRTGTGGSGNTIYF	TGTGCCAGTAGAACCGGGACAGGGGGCTCTGGAAACACCATATATTTT
NA	TRBV7-6	TRBJ2-1	NA	CASSLSNNEQFF	TGTGCCAGCAGCTTATCCAACAATGAGCAGTTCTTC
TRBD1	TRBV27	TRBJ2-1	NA	CASSLSPGQDNEQFF	TGTGCCAGCAGTTTATCCCCGGGACAGGACAATGAGCAGTTCTTC
TRBD1	TRBV6-6	TRBJ2-1	NA	CASSPPGQGTRNEQFF	TGTGCCAGCAGTCCCCCGGGACAGGGGACGAGAAATGAGCAGTTCTTC
NA	TRBV2	TRBJ2-2	NA	CASREGANIDTGELFF	TGTGCCAGCAGGGAGGGGGCCAATATAGACACCGGGGAGCTGTTTTTT
TRBD2	TRBV7-2	TRBJ2-3	once	CASSLRERGSTDTQYF	TGTGCCAGCAGCTTAAGGGAGCGGGGGTCAACAGATACGCAGTATTTT
NA	TRBV11-2	TRBJ1-2	NA	CASSLAGNYGYTF	TGTGCCAGCAGCTTAGCGGGGAACTATGGCTACACCTTC
TRBD1	TRBV9	TRBJ1-4	NA	CASSVATGGEKLFF	TGTGCCAGCAGCGTAGCTACAGGGGGTGAAAAACTGTTTTTT
TRBD2	TRBV5-1	TRBJ2-7	NA	CASSFEGGPSEQYF	TGCGCCAGCAGCTTCGAGGGAGGGCCCTCCGAGCAGTACTTC
TRBD2	TRBV9	TRBJ2-1	few	CASSVAGGGANRQFF	TGTGCCAGCAGCGTAGCTGGCGGGGGGGCCAATCGGCAGTTCTTC
TRBD1	TRBV27	TRBJ1-2	NA	CASSPRGLERGYTF	TGTGCCAGCAGCCCCAGGGGGCTTGAACGGGGCTACACCTTC
NA	TRBV18	TRBJ1-1	NA	CASSPLDSNTEAFF	TGTGCCAGCTCACCACTCGACAGCAACACTGAAGCTTTCTTT
TRBD1	TRBV7-2	TRBJ2-3	once	CASSLDRTGGTDTQYF	TGTGCCAGCAGCTTAGACCGGACAGGGGGCACAGATACGCAGTATTTT
TRBD1	TRBV5-8	TRBJ2-7	NA	CASSPGQGLSYEQYF	TGTGCCAGCAGCCCGGGACAGGGGCTCTCCTACGAGCAGTACTTC
TRBD1	TRBV15	TRBJ1-2	NA	CATSRTPTGVGSYGYTF	TGTGCCACCAGCAGAACCCCGACAGGGGTTGGAAGCTATGGCTACACCTTC
TRBD1	TRBV18	TRBJ1-2	NA	CASSPPLDRAISYGYTF	TGTGCCAGCTCACCCCCTTTAGACAGGGCGATTTCCTATGGCTACACCTTC
TRBD1	TRBV19	TRBJ1-4	NA	CASSDRVSDEKLFF	TGTGCCAGTAGTGACAGGGTCAGTGATGAAAAACTGTTTTTT
NA	TRBV19	TRBJ2-7	NA	CASSATGGYEQYF	TGTGCCAGTAGCGCTACCGGGGGCTACGAGCAGTACTTC
TRBD1	TRBV4-3	TRBJ2-7	NA	CASSQDPTGGPYEQYF	TGCGCCAGCAGCCAAGATCCGACAGGGGGCCCCTACGAGCAGTACTTC
NA	TRBV11-2	TRBJ1-1	NA	CASSLGGPGKEAFF	TGTGCCAGCAGCTTAGGCGGCCCCGGTAAGGAAGCTTTCTTT
TRBD2	TRBV3-1/TRBV3-2	TRBJ2-3	NA	CASSQASALGLAGPSGVTDTQYF	TGTGCCAGCAGCCAAGCTTCAGCCCTAGGACTAGCGGGACCGTCGGGGGTCACAGATACGCAGTATTTT
NA	TRBV3-1/TRBV3-2	TRBJ1-2	NA	CASSSTGITNYGYTF	TGTGCCAGCAGCTCTACAGGGATAACTAACTATGGCTACACCTTC
TRBD1	TRBV6-2/TRBV6-3	TRBJ1-1	NA	CASSSGQGARGTEAFF	TGTGCCAGCAGTTCGGGGCAGGGGGCTAGGGGCACTGAAGCTTTCTTT
NA	TRBV14	TRBJ1-1	NA	CASSRSTGVYTEAFF	TGTGCCAGCAGCCGATCCACAGGAGTCTACACTGAAGCTTTCTTT
TRBD2	TRBV19	TRBJ2-5	NA	CASSIRLAASQETQYF	TGTGCCAGTAGTATACGACTAGCGGCATCTCAAGAGACCCAGTACTTC
TRBD1	TRBV29-1	TRBJ2-7	NA	CSVSGGSSYEQYF	TGCAGCGTCTCAGGGGGAAGCTCCTACGAGCAGTACTTC
NA	TRBV12-3/TRBV12-4	TRBJ2-5	NA	CASILGTEETQYF	TGTGCCAGCATCCTGGGGACTGAAGAGACCCAGTACTTC
NA	TRBV7-2	TRBJ1-5	NA	CASSLEGLGFQHF	TGTGCCAGCAGCTTAGAGGGGCTTGGCTTTCAGCATTTT
TRBD2	TRBV11-3	TRBJ2-1	NA	CASSHAGTSGANEQFF	TGTGCCAGCAGCCACGCCGGGACTAGCGGAGCCAATGAGCAGTTCTTC
NA	TRBV2	TRBJ1-5	NA	CASSYLQTNNQPQHF	TGTGCCAGCAGTTATTTACAGACTAACAATCAGCCCCAGCATTTT